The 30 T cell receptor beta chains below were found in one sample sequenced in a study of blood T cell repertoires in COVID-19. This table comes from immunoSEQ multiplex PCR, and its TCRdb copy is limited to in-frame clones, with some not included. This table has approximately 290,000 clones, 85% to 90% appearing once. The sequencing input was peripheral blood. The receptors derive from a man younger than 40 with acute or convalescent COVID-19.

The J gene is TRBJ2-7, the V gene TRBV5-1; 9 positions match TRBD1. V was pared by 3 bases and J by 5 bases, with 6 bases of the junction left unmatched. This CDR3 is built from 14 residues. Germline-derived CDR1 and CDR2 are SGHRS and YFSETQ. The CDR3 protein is CASSSGDRVHEQYF. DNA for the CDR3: TGCGCCAGCAGCTCCGGGGACAGGGTCCACGAGCAGTACTTC.

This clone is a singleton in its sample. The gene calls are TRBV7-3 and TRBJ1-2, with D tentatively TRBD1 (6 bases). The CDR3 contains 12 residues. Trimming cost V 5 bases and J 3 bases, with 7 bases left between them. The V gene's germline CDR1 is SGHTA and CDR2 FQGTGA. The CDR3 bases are TGTGCCAGCAGCCGACAGGACTATGGCTACACCTTC. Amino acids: CASSRQDYGYTF.

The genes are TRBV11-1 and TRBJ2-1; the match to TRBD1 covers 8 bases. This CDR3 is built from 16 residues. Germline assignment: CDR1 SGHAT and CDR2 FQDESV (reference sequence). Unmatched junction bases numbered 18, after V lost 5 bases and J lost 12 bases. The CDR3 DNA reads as TGTGCCAGCAGCCCTGGGACAGGCGACATGGATACCGGGCAGTTCTTC. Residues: CASSPGTGDMDTGQFF.

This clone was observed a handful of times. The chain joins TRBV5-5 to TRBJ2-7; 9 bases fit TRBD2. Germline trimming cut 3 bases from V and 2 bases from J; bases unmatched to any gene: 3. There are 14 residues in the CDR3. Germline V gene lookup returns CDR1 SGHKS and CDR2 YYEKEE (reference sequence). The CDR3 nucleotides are TGTGCCAGCAGCTCTAGCGGGATCACCTACGAGCAGTACTTC. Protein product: CASSSSGITYEQYF. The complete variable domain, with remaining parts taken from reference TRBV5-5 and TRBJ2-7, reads DAGVTQSPTHLIKTRGQQVTLRCSPISGHKSVSWYQQVLGQGPQFIFQYYEKEERGRGNFPDRFSARQFPNYSSELNVNALLLGDSALYLCASSSSGITYEQYFGPGTRLTVT.

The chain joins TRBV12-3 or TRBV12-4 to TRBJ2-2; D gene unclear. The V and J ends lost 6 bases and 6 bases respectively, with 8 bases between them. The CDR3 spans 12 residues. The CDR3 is CASRQTPGELFF. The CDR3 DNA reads TGTGCCAGCAGGCAGACTCCCGGGGAGCTGTTTTTT.

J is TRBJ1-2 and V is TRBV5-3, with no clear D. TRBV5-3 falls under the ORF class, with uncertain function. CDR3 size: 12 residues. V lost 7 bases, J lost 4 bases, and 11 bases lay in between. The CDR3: CARPRRFYGYTF. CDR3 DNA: TGTGCCAGACCTCGGCGGTTCTATGGCTACACCTTC.

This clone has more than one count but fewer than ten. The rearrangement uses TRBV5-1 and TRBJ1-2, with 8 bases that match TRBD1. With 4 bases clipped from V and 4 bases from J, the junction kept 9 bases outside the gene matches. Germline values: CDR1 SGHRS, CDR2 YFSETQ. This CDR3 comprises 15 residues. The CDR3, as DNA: TGCGCCAGCAGCGTAGAGGGACAGGATCCCTATGGCTACACCTTC. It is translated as CASSVEGQDPYGYTF.

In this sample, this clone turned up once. DNA of the CDR3: TGTGCCAGCAGTGAAGCGAAGACAGGGTTTACTGAAGCTTTCTTT. It is translated as CASSEAKTGFTEAFF. The chain carries TRBV6-1 and TRBJ1-1; 7 bases line up with TRBD1. The CDR3 has 15 residues. V trimming: 0 bases; J trimming: 5 bases; junction bases outside the gene matches: 6. The germline V gene has CDR1 MNHNS and CDR2 SASEGT.

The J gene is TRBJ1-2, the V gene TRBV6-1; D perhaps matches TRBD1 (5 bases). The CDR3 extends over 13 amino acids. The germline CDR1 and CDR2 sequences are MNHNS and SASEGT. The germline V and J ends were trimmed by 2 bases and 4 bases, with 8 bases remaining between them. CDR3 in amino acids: CASSESQGYGYTF. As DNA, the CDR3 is TGTGCCAGCAGTGAAAGTCAGGGCTATGGCTACACCTTC.

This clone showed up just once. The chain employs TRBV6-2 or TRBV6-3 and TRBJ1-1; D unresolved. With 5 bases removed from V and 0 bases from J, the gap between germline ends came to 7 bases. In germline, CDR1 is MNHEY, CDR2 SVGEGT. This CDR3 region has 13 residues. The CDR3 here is CASSPLMNTEAFF. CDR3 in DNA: TGTGCCAGCAGTCCACTCATGAACACTGAAGCTTTCTTT.

CDR3 DNA sequence: TGCGCCAGCGCGGGGGGTAGCTCCTACAATGAGCAGTTCTTC. The encoded protein is CASAGGSSYNEQFF. This rearrangement joins TRBV5-1 to TRBJ2-1; TRBD2 aligns across 8 bases. Germline values: CDR1 SGHRS, CDR2 YFSETQ. The CDR3 is made up of 14 amino acids. The J segment lost 0 bases and the V segment lost 7 bases, leaving 3 bases of the junction unmatched. Using reference TRBV5-1 and TRBJ2-1 for the parts outside the CDR3, the full variable domain is KAGVTQTPRYLIKTRGQQVTLSCSPISGHRSVSWYQQTPGQGLQFLFEYFSETQRNKGNFPGRFSGRQFSNSRSEMNVSTLELGDSALYLCASAGGSSYNEQFFGPGTRLTVL.

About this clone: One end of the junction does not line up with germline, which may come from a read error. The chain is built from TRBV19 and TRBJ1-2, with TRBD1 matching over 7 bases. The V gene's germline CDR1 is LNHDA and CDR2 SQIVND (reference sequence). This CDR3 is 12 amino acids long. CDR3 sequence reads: CASSMLQGRSHF. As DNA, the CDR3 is TGTGCCAGTAGTATGTTACAGGGGAGATCCCACTTC.

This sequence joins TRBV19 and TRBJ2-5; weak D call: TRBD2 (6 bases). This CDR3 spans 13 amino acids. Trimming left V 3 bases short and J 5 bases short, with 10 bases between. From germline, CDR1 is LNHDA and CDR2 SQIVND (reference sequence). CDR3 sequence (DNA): TGTGCCAGTAGTATGGATACTAGCGAGACCCAGTACTTC. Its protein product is CASSMDTSETQYF.

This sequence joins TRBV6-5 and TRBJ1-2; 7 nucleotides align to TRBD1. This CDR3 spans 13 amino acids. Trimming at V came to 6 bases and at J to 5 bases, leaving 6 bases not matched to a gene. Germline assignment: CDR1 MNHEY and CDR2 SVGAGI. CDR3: CASRETGSYGYTF. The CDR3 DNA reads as TGTGCCAGCAGGGAGACAGGGTCATATGGCTACACCTTC.

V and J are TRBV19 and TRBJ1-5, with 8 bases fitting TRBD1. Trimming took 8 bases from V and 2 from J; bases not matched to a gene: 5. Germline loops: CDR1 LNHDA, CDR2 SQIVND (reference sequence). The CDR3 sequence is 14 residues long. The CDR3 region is CASSDRVGNQPQHF. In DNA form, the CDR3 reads TGTGCCAGTTCGGACAGGGTTGGCAATCAGCCCCAGCATTTT.

CDR3 nucleotide sequence: TGTGCCACCAGCAGAAGAATGATACGGGGGGCTTTCTACGAGCAGTACTTC. Its translation: CATSRRMIRGAFYEQYF. V and J are TRBV15 and TRBJ2-7, with a weak D call TRBD2 (7 bases). Germline V gene data show CDR1 as LNHNV and CDR2 as YYDKDF (reference sequence). Trimming took off 2 bases at V and 3 bases at J, with 20 bases between the two ends. The CDR3 has 17 residues.

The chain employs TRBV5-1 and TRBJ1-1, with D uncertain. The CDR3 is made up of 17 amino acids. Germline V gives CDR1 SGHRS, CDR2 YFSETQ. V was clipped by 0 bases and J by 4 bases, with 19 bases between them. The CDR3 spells CASSLVMREGFGTEAFF. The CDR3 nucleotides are TGCGCCAGCAGCTTGGTAATGCGGGAAGGGTTTGGCACTGAAGCTTTCTTT.

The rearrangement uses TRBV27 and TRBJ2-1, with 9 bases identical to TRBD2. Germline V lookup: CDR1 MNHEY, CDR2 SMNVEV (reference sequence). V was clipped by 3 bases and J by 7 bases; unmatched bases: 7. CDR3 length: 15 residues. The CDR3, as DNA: TGTGCCAGCAGTTTCGCGGGAGGGCCGGAAAATGAGCAGTTCTTC. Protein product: CASSFAGGPENEQFF.

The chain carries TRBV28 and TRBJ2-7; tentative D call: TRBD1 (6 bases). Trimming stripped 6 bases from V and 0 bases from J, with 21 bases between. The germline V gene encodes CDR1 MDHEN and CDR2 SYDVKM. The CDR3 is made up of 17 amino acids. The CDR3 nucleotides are TGTGCCAGCAGCCCCCGCTCCGGGACACTATTCTCCTACGAGCAGTACTTC. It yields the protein CASSPRSGTLFSYEQYF.

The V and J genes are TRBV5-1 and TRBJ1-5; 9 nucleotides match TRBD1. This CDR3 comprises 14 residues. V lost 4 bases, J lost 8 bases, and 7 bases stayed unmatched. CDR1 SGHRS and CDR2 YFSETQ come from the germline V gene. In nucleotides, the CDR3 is TGCGCCAGCAGCCCCGGACAGGGGTTGGAGCCCCAGCATTTT. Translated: CASSPGQGLEPQHF.

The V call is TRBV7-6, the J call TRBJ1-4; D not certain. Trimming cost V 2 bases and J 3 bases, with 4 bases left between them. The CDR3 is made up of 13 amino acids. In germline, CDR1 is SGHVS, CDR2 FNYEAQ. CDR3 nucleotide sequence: TGTGCCAGCAGCTTATTCGCTAATGAAAAACTGTTTTTT. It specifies CASSLFANEKLFF.

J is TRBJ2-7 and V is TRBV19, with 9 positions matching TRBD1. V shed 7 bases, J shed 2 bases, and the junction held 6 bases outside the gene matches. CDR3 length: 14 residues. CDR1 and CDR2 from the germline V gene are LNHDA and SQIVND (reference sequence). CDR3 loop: CASKRQGGTYEQYF. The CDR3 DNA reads TGTGCCAGTAAAAGACAGGGGGGCACCTACGAGCAGTACTTC.

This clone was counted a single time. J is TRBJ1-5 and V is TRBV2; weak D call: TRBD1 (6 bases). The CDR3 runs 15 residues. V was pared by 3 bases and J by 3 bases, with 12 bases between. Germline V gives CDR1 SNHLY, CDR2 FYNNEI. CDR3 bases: TGTGCCAGCAGTGAGCAGGGGATCCACAATCAGCCCCAGCATTTT. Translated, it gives CASSEQGIHNQPQHF.

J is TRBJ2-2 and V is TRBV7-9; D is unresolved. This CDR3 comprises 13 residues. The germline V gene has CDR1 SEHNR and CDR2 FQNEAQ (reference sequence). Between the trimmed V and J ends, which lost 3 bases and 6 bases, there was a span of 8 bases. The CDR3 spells CASSFDTSGELFF. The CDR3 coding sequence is TGTGCCAGCAGCTTCGATACTTCCGGGGAGCTGTTTTTT.

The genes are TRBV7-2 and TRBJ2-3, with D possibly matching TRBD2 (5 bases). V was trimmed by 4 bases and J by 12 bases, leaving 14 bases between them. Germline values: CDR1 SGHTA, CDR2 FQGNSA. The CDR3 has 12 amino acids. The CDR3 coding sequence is TGTGCCAGCAGCTCGGACTTACCCCAACAGTATTTT. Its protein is CASSSDLPQQYF.

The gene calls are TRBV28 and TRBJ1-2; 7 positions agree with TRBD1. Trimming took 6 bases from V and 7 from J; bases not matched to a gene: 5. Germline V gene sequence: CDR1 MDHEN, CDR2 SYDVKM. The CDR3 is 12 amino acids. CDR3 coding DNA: TGTGCCAGCAGGACCGCAGGGGGTGGCTACACCTTC. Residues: CASRTAGGGYTF.

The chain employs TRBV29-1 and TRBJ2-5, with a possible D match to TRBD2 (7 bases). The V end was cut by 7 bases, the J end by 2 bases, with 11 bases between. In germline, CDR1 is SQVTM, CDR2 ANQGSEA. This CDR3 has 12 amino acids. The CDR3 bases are TGCAGCGCGGGGGGCCCTCAAGAGACCCAGTACTTC. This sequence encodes CSAGGPQETQYF.

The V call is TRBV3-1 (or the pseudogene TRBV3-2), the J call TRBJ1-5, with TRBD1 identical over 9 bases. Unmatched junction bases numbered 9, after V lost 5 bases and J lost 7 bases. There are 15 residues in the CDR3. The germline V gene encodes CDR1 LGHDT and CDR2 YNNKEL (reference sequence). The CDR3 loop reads CASSTVGQGPQPQHF. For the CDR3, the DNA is TGTGCCAGCAGCACTGTGGGACAGGGACCCCAGCCCCAGCATTTT.

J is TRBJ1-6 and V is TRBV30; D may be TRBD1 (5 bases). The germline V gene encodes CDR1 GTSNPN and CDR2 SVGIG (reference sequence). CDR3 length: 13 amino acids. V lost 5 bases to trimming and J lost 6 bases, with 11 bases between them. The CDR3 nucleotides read TGTGCCTGGGCAGCGACAGCTAATTCACCCCTCCACTTT. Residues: CAWAATANSPLHF.

CDR3 amino acids: CASSLVSSGGAETQYF. The CDR3 DNA reads as TGCGCCAGCAGCTTGGTTTCTAGCGGGGGGGCGGAGACCCAGTACTTC. This sequence joins TRBV5-1 and TRBJ2-5; 12 nucleotides agree with TRBD2. CDR3 size: 16 residues. J lost 5 bases, V lost 0 bases, and 5 bases had no gene match. Germline V lookup: CDR1 SGHRS, CDR2 YFSETQ. The full variable domain, with the rest looked up from reference TRBV5-1 and TRBJ2-5, is KAGVTQTPRYLIKTRGQQVTLSCSPISGHRSVSWYQQTPGQGLQFLFEYFSETQRNKGNFPGRFSGRQFSNSRSEMNVSTLELGDSALYLCASSLVSSGGAETQYFGPGTRLLVL.